Listed below are T cell receptor beta chains from one sample, sequenced in a study of radiotherapy plus CTLA-4 blockade in lung cancer. The data were produced by immunoSEQ multiplex PCR, yet TCRdb's version contains in-frame clones alone and is incomplete. The top ten clones hold under 13% of a sample with fewer than 45,000 clones, roughly two thirds of them seen once. The starting material was peripheral blood, obtained from a patient treated with radiotherapy plus ipilimumab. These TCRs come from a human donor with non-small cell lung cancer who had stable disease on radiotherapy plus ipilimumab. Each CDR3 is given with its conserved first and last residue.

v_call cdr3_aa
TRBV6-1 CASSEASAGGPTDTQYF
TRBV10-2 CASKGDTEAFF
TRBV5-5 CASSFYGQKSPLFLEAFF
TRBV2 CASTGTGGQGEQYF
TRBV10-3 CAIAERRDSPLHF
TRBV4-3 CASSQGTGWAGELFF
TRBV1 CTSSADRAKGEWNIQYF
TRBV19 CASSQSGGGTEAFF
TRBV11-3 CASSFGTGVYEQYF
TRBV18 CASSPTGFKEAFF
TRBV4-1 CASSKGDRGGDTQYF
TRBV10-1 CASSVGSDTQYF
TRBV30 CAWSILRDRVLDTQYF
TRBV5-4 CASSLASGHNEQFF